These 3 T cell receptor beta chains share one sample of origin, sequenced in a study of blood T cell repertoires in COVID-19. Here immunoSEQ multiplex PCR was the method, and the copy in TCRdb shows in-frame clones only, minus some. The sample has fewer than 350,000 clones, about 89% seen once. The sample consisted of PBMCs or T cells enriched from blood (not recorded which). Receptors were obtained from a man in his sixties who had recovered from COVID-19.

The count of this clone is one. This chain connects TRBV27 to TRBJ2-7, with 9 bases identical to TRBD1. Looked up from germline, CDR1 is MNHEY and CDR2 is SMNVEV (reference sequence). V was pared by 7 bases and J by 2 bases, with 9 bases of the junction left unmatched. CDR3 length: 15 residues. The CDR3, as DNA: TGTGCCAGCATCAAACAAGGACAGGGGCCCTACGAGCAGTACTTC. Translating gives CASIKQGQGPYEQYF.

This clone has more than one count but fewer than ten. This sequence joins TRBV7-8 and TRBJ2-2, with 9 bases lining up with TRBD2. V shed 5 bases, J shed 5 bases, and the junction held 6 bases outside the gene matches. Germline CDR1 SGHVS, CDR2 FQNEAQ. This CDR3 comprises 15 residues. CDR3 in DNA: TGTGCCAGCAGCCGCGGGGGGGAATGGACCGGGGAGCTGTTTTTT. Translation: CASSRGGEWTGELFF.

The chain is built from TRBV3-1 (or the pseudogene TRBV3-2) and TRBJ2-2; 13 positions agree with TRBD2. V trimming: 0 bases; J trimming: 14 bases; junction bases outside the gene matches: 6. Germline values: CDR1 LGHDT, CDR2 YNNKEL (reference sequence). The CDR3 totals 15 residues. CDR3 residues: CASSQEGTSGIGLFF. The CDR3 bases are TGTGCCAGCAGCCAAGAAGGGACTAGCGGGATAGGACTGTTTTTT.